The 9 T cell receptor beta chains presented below share a single source sample, sequenced in a study of blood T cell repertoires in COVID-19. TCRdb keeps only in-frame clones here, not all; method: immunoSEQ multiplex PCR. The repertoire has about 180,000 clones, approximately 80% of them found once; the top ten carry 6.5% to 9%. The specimen sequenced was peripheral blood. The receptor set was obtained from a woman in her 40s with COVID-19, enrolled during active disease.

The genes are TRBV4-1 and TRBJ2-7, with D possibly matching TRBD2 (5 bases). This CDR3 contains 18 residues. Trimming shortened V by 0 bases and J by 2 bases, and 20 bases separated the two germline ends. Germline loops: CDR1 MGHRA, CDR2 YSYEKL. The CDR3 nucleotides are TGCGCCAGCAGCCAAGAAGTGCTAGCTAGTAGCCTCCCCTACGAGCAGTACTTC. Its protein is CASSQEVLASSLPYEQYF.

The DNA of the CDR3 is TGCAGCGCCGCGGAGGGTGCATTCTCCTACGAGCAGTACTTC. It specifies CSAAEGAFSYEQYF. This chain connects TRBV29-1 to TRBJ2-7; a weak D match, TRBD2 (6 bases). The germline V and J ends were trimmed by 7 bases and 0 bases, with 16 bases remaining between them. In germline, CDR1 is SQVTM, CDR2 ANQGSEA. This CDR3 is built from 14 residues.

The genes are TRBV19 and TRBJ1-1; a weak D match, TRBD1 (5 bases). CDR1 and CDR2 (germline): LNHDA, SQIVND (reference sequence). The V and J ends lost 2 bases and 6 bases respectively, with 10 bases between them. The length of the CDR3 is 13 residues. The CDR3: CASSILTGAEAFF. The CDR3 DNA is TGTGCCAGTAGTATATTGACGGGGGCTGAAGCTTTCTTT.

The chain links TRBV7-7 to TRBJ1-4; 8 nucleotides match TRBD1. There are 14 residues in the CDR3. Per the germline V gene, CDR1 is SSHAT and CDR2 is FNYEAQ (reference sequence). Here the CDR3 DNA reads TGTGCTAGCTCGACAGGGGTTAGAGGTGAAAAACTGTTTTTT. Its protein is CASSTGVRGEKLFF.

The chain carries TRBV19 and TRBJ2-6; no reliable D call. The CDR3 runs to 14 residues. Germline lookup yields CDR1 LNHDA and CDR2 SQIVND (reference sequence). V shed 3 bases and J shed 4 bases, with 7 bases lying between them. The CDR3, as DNA: TGTGCCAGTAGTATCCAGGCCGGGGCCAACGTCCTGACTTTC. As protein: CASSIQAGANVLTF.

The rearrangement joins TRBV6-5 to TRBJ2-7, with a weak D call TRBD2 (5 bases). The CDR3 length is 13 residues. Germline CDR1 and CDR2: MNHEY and SVGAGI. The V gene lost 7 bases and the J gene lost 3 bases, with 13 bases spanning the gap. The CDR3: CASNRDENYEQYF. In DNA form, the CDR3 reads TGTGCCAGCAACCGGGATGAGAACTACGAGCAGTACTTC.

This clone came up once. The CDR3 loop is CASAASGSFEQFF. Here the CDR3 DNA reads TGCGCCAGCGCGGCTAGCGGGAGTTTTGAGCAGTTCTTC. This chain links TRBV10-2 with TRBJ2-1, with TRBD2 matching 10 bases. CDR1 is WSHSY and CDR2 is SAAADI in the germline V gene. J gave up 9 bases and V 8 bases, and 7 bases lay outside the gene matches. This CDR3 has 13 residues.

V is TRBV11-3 and J is TRBJ2-5, with 8 bases matching TRBD2. This CDR3 spans 15 amino acids. J gave up 2 bases and V 3 bases, and 5 bases lay outside the gene matches. Germline V gene lookup returns CDR1 SGHNT and CDR2 YENEEA. This CDR3 is CASSFSGGRQETQYF. CDR3 in DNA: TGTGCCAGCAGCTTCTCGGGGGGGCGACAAGAGACCCAGTACTTC.

This clone was seen a few times. This chain connects TRBV6-1 to TRBJ1-6; no reliable D call. The V end was cut by 1 base, the J end by 9 bases, with 13 bases between. Germline V gives CDR1 MNHNS, CDR2 SASEGT. CDR3 length: 15 amino acids. CDR3 residues: CASSEGSTKASPLHF. The CDR3 coding sequence is TGTGCCAGCAGTGAAGGGTCTACGAAAGCTTCACCCCTCCACTTT.